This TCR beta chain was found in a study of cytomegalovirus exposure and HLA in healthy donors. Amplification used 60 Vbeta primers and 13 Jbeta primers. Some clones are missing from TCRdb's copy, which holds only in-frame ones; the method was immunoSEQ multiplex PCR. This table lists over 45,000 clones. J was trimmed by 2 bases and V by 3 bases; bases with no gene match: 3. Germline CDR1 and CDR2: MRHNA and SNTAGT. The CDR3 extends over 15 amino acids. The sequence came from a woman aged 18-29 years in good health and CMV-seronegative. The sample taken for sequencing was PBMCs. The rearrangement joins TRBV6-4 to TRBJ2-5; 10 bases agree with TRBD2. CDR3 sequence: CASSEQAGGQETQYF. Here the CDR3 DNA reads TGTGCCAGCAGTGAACAAGCGGGGGGGCAAGAGACCCAGTACTTC.